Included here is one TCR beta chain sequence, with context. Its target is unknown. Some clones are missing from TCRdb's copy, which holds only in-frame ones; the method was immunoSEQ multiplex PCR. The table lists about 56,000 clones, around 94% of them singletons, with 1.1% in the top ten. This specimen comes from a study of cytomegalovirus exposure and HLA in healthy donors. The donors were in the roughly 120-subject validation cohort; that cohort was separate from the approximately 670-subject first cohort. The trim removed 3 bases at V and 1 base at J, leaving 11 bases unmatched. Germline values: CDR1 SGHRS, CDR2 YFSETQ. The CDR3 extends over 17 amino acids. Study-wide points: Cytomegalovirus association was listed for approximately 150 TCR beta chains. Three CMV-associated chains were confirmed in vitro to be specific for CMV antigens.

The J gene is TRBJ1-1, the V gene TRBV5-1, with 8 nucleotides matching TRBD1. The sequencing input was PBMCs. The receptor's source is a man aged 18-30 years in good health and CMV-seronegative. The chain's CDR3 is CASSSSTGVGANTEAFF. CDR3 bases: TGCGCCAGCAGCTCATCGACAGGGGTGGGCGCGAACACTGAAGCTTTCTTT. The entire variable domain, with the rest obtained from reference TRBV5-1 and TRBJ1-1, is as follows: KAGVTQTPRYLIKTRGQQVTLSCSPISGHRSVSWYQQTPGQGLQFLFEYFSETQRNKGNFPGRFSGRQFSNSRSEMNVSTLELGDSALYLCASSSSTGVGANTEAFFGQGTRLTVV.